The text below deals with one TCR beta chain. Its cognate antigen is unknown. The entry originates in a study of cytomegalovirus exposure and HLA in healthy donors. Study summary: The approximately 110 validation repertoires, a later analysis reported, used the same platform as the roughly 710 first-cohort repertoires. Study-wide results and limits: It was about 150 TCR beta chains that were listed as cytomegalovirus-associated.

The CDR3 has 16 amino acids. The V gene's germline CDR1 is SGDLS and CDR2 YYNGEE. The germline V and J ends were trimmed by 0 bases and 7 bases, with 16 bases remaining between them. The repertoire was sequenced with immunoSEQ multiplex PCR; TCRdb's copy has only in-frame clones and lacks some. The sample contains roughly 73,000 clones, around 95% of which appear only once. The donors formed part of the approximately 120-subject validation cohort, distinct from the 666-subject first cohort. The TCR was taken from a man aged 18-30 years in good health and CMV-seronegative. The material sequenced was PBMCs. This chain uses TRBV9 with TRBJ2-2; possible D gene TRBD1, 6 bases. The CDR3 is CASSVGGGGHGGELFF. CDR3 nucleotides: TGTGCCAGCAGCGTAGGAGGGGGTGGTCATGGCGGGGAGCTGTTTTTT.